This T cell receptor (beta chain) is from a study of blood T cell repertoires in COVID-19 (dated by TCRdb to 2019 to 2021). At the level of the whole study: Samples from collaborators originated in the United States, Italy and Spain and spanned both the acute and convalescent phases of COVID-19. A de-identified subject ID, COVID-19 status, age in years and sex were almost always included in the sample metadata. The material from the prospective study consisted of cDNA or gDNA derived from T cells, B-cell-depleted T cells, or PBMCs. Where HLA class I and class II types were available, the types were taken from metadata supplied by the sample provider, not from assay-based typing. Samples came from the ongoing ImmuneRACE study (first 160 participants) plus 1,254 subjects from 6 global collaborators. The dataset comprised deeply sampled blood TCRbeta repertoires from subjects exposed to, actively infected with, or recovered from COVID-19. A freely available public database, intended as a resource for researchers studying the immune response to SARS-CoV-2, is where the repertoires were released. General findings and caveats noted by the study authors: The amount of clinical and demographic metadata varied by source and participant and was provided uncurated.

As concerns this clone: Its antigen remains undetermined. No base quality information exists; no much larger clone differs at one position.

The collaborating institutions used their own protocols to collect whole blood in K2EDTA tubes. For TCRbeta analysis, collaborators shipped samples in one of three forms: frozen whole blood, isolated PBMCs, or DNA extracted from either of those sample types. Deletion took 2 bases off V and 2 bases off J, with a span of 13 bases between the germline ends. CDR1 and CDR2 (SGHNT, YYREEE) derive from the germline V gene (reference sequence). The cysteine opens and the phenylalanine closes a CDR3 of 15 amino acids. The retained sequence is limited to the CDR3, 45 bases, with the frame set at the first base. TCRbeta CDR3 regions were amplified from genomic DNA by means of the immunoSEQ Assay, a bias-controlled multiplex PCR. On the study's bioinformatics: The number of nucleated cells in each sample was estimated by amplification of reference gene primers within the assay. To quantify the absolute abundance of each unique TCRbeta CDR3 rearrangement, sequence reads were collapsed and filtered. Productive Simpson clonality was computed per sample as the square root of Simpson's diversity index over productive rearrangements. Drawn from immuneACCESS, this table holds only the in-frame rearrangements with V and J called that TCRdb kept. Clones are partly lost; checked studies trace under half to an unresolved V gene and leave the rest unexplained. V, J and clone size reflect that table, while D and trimming were determined from the DNA. Within this sample are approximately 220,000 clones, with 83% of them counted one time only. The ten biggest clones cover around 2.3% of the sample.

Rearrangement joined TRBV5-4 to TRBJ2-5; a weak D assignment points to TRBD1 (6 bases agree). Sample: peripheral blood. The receptor comes from a woman aged 40 to 49 with active or convalescent COVID-19. The CDR3 in this case is CASSLAQGRQETQYF. At the DNA level, the sequence is TGTGCCAGCAGCTTAGCACAGGGTCGTCAAGAGACCCAGTACTTC.